This TCR beta chain was retrieved from a study of regulatory T cells in long-lasting Graves disease. Across the whole study: Patients with new Graves' disease had used antithyroid drugs below 3 months. Study-wide points: Not thyroid tissue but only peripheral blood was studied.

The table lists this clonotype with a few counts. The antigen remains unidentified. A read error may produce the germline difference seen at one junction end. Time point here: newly diagnosed GD, antithyroid drugs for less than 3 months. PBMC RNA served as the TCR library source. Through Arm-PCR of CDR3 regions and iRepertoire HTBI primers, TCR beta libraries were built. TCRdb called the multiplex PCR reads again in MiXCR, with one record for every CDR3 protein. The sample lists around 480,000 distinct CDR3 sequences; roughly a sixth were seen once. These same records also appear under a second study, on T cells in Graves' hyperthyroidism and ophthalmopathy. This second study notes: TCR CDR3 underwent first-round RT-PCR with the HTBI primer set. Most expanded thyroid clonotypes above 0.001 also appeared in blood.

The receptor's source is a middle-aged woman with Graves disease. The starting material was peripheral blood mononuclear cells (PBMCs), obtained at new diagnosis, from a patient treated with antithyroid drugs.

CDR3 in amino acids: CAWSVGQGMKPRHF. In nucleotides, the CDR3 is TGTGCCTGGAGTGTTGGGCAGGGGATGAAGCCCCGGCATTTT. The chain joins TRBV30 to TRBJ1-5, with D perhaps matching TRBD1 (6 bases). Germline values: CDR1 GTSNPN, CDR2 SVGIG (reference sequence). This CDR3 is built from 14 residues.